This T cell receptor beta chain came from a study of Ad26.COV2.S vaccination and SARS-CoV-2 variants. CDR1 and CDR2 (germline): MRHNA, SNTAGT. V was clipped by 7 bases and J by 5 bases; unmatched bases: 18. This CDR3 contains 17 residues. Regarding this clone: Its antigen is as yet unknown.

Profiling relied on immunoSEQ multiplex PCR, and the TCRdb table lists in-frame clones only, not all of them. The sample includes 150,000 to 200,000 clones, around 88% of them seen just once. Study-level points and caveats: The authors reported substantial breadth in spike-specific CD8+ and CD4+ T cell responses after vaccination.

The V gene is TRBV6-4, the J gene TRBJ2-5; 8 positions match TRBD2. The sample was peripheral blood, taken after recovery from COVID-19. The TCR was taken from a human donor who had recovered from COVID-19. Here the CDR3 reads CASISPGLGGKQETQYF. CDR3 sequence (DNA): TGTGCCAGCATCTCACCGGGACTAGGAGGAAAACAGGAGACCCAGTACTTC.